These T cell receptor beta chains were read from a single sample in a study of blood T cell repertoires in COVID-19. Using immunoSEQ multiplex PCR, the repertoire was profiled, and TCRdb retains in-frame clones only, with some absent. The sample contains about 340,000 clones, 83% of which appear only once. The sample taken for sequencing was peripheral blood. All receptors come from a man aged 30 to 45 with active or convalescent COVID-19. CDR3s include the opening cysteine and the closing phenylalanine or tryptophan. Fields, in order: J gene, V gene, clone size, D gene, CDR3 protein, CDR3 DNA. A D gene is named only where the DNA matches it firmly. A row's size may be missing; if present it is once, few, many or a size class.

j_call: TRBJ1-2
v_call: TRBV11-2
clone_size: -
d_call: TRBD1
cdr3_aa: CASSPRQGRSGYTF
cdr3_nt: TGTGCCAGCAGCCCTCGACAGGGTCGGTCTGGCTACACCTTC

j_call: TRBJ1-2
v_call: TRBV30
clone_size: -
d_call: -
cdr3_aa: CAWTLLDGYTF
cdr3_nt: TGTGCCTGGACCCTACTAGATGGCTACACCTTC

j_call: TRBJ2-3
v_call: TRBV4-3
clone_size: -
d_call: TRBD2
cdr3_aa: CASSQFLAGGPGDTQYF
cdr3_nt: TGCGCCAGCAGCCAATTCTTAGCGGGGGGGCCTGGAGATACGCAGTATTTT

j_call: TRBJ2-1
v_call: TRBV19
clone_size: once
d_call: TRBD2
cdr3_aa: CASSIRLAGDLSYNEQFF
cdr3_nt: TGTGCCAGTAGTATAAGGCTAGCGGGGGACCTATCCTACAATGAGCAGTTCTTC

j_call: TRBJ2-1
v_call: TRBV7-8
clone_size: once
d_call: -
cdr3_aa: CASSLMLSGYNEQFF
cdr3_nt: TGTGCCAGCAGCTTAATGCTTAGCGGTTACAATGAGCAGTTCTTC

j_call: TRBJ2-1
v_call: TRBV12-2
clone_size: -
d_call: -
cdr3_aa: CASRSGTSGNYNEQFF
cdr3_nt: TGTGCAAGTCGCTCTGGGACTAGCGGAAACTACAATGAGCAGTTCTTC

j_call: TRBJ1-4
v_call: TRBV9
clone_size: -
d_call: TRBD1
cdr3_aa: CASSVGQGDEKLFF
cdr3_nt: TGTGCCAGCAGCGTAGGACAGGGGGATGAAAAACTGTTTTTT

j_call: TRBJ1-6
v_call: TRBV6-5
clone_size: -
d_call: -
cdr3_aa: CASSYRGGPYNSPLHF
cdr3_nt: TGTGCCAGCAGTTATAGGGGGGGTCCCTATAATTCACCCCTCCACTTT

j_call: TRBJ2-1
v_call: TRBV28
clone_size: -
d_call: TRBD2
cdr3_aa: CASTHPGTSSYEQFF
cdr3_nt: TGTGCCAGCACCCATCCCGGGACTAGCTCCTATGAGCAGTTCTTC

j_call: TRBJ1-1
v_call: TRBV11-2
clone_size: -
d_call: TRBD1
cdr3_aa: CASSRTGPVGTEAFF
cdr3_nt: TGTGCCAGCAGCCGGACAGGGCCTGTAGGAACTGAAGCTTTCTTT

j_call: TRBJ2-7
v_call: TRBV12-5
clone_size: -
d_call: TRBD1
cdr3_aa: CASGPPPTGPSYEQYF
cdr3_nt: TGTGCTAGTGGTCCACCCCCGACAGGGCCGTCCTACGAGCAGTACTTC

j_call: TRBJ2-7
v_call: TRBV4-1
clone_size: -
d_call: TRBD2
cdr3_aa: CASSQPESLAGEYEQYF
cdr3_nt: TGCGCCAGCAGCCAACCCGAATCCCTAGCGGGAGAATACGAGCAGTACTTC

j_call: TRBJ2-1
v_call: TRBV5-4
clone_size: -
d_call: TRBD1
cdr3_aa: CASSRGQGARGDQFF
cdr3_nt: TGTGCCAGCAGCAGAGGGCAGGGGGCGCGGGGAGACCAGTTCTTC

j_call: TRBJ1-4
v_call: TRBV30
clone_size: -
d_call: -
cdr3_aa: CAWRAGTTFNEKLFF
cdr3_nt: TGTGCCTGGAGAGCCGGGACAACCTTTAATGAAAAACTGTTTTTT

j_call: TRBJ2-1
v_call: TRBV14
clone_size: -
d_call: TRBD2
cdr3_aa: CASSQSPLGLAAYLSSYNEQFF
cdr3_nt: TGTGCCAGCAGCCAATCCCCTTTGGGACTAGCGGCTTATTTAAGCTCCTACAATGAGCAGTTCTTC

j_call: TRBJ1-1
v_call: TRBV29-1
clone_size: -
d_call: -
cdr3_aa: CSVAGAGKGTEAFF
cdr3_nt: TGCAGCGTTGCTGGGGCGGGGAAAGGCACTGAAGCTTTCTTT

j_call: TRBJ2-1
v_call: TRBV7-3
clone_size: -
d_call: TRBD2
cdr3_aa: CASSPEGLAGATRNEQFF
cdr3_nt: TGTGCCAGCAGCCCAGAGGGACTAGCGGGGGCCACGAGGAATGAGCAGTTCTTC

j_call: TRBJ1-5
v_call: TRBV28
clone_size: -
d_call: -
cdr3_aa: CASSLSHYQPQHF
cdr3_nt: TGTGCCAGCAGTTTATCCCATTATCAGCCCCAGCATTTT

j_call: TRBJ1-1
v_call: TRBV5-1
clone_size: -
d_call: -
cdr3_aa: CASSHPREVANTEAFF
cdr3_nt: TGCGCCAGCAGCCACCCCAGGGAGGTGGCGAACACTGAAGCTTTCTTT

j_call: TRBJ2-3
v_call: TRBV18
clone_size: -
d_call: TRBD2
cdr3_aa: CASSPWTSGRTDTQYF
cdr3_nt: TGTGCCAGCTCACCTTGGACTAGCGGGAGGACAGATACGCAGTATTTT

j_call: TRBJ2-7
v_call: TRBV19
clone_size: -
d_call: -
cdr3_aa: CASTARASAIYEQYF
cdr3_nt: TGTGCCAGTACCGCCCGGGCTAGCGCCATTTACGAGCAGTACTTC

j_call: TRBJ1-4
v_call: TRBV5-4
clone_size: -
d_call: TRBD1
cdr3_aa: CASSHPGQANEKLFF
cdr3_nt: TGTGCCAGCAGCCACCCGGGACAGGCCAATGAAAAACTGTTTTTT

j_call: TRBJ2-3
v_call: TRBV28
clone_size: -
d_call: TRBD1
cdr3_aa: CASSSPRGGRTDTQYF
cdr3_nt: TGTGCCAGCAGTTCCCCTCGAGGGGGCCGCACAGATACGCAGTATTTT

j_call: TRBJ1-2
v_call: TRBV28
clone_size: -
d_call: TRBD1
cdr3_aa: CASSPGQGLGYTF
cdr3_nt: TGTGCCAGCAGTCCGGGACAGGGGCTTGGCTACACCTTC

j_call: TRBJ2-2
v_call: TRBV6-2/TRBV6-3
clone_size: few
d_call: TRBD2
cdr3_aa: CASSESGSDTGELFF
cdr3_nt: TGTGCCAGCAGTGAGAGCGGGAGCGACACCGGGGAGCTGTTTTTT

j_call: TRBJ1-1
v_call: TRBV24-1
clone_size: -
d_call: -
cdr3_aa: CATSDPGQEAFF
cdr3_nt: TGTGCCACCAGTGATCCCGGACAGGAAGCTTTCTTT

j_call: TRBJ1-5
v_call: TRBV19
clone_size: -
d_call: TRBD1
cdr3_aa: CASSPGTGGFQPQHF
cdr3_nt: TGTGCCAGTAGCCCGGGGACAGGGGGGTTTCAGCCCCAGCATTTT

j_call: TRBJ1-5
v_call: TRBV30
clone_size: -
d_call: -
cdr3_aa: CAWSGTASNQPQHF
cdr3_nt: TGTGCCTGGAGTGGTACTGCTAGCAATCAGCCCCAGCATTTT

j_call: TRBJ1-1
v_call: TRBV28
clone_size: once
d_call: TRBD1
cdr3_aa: CASSKDRVGTEAFF
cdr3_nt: TGTGCCAGCAGTAAGGACAGGGTGGGAACTGAAGCTTTCTTT

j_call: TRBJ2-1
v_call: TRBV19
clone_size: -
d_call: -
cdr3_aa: CASSINYNEQFF
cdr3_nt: TGTGCCAGTAGTATTAATTACAATGAGCAGTTCTTC

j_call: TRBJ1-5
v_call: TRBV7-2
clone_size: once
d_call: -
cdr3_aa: CASSGGTRNQPQHF
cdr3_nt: TGTGCCAGCAGCGGGGGGACCCGCAATCAGCCCCAGCATTTT

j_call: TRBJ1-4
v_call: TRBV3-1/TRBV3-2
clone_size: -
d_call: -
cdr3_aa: CASSQGLPRGEKLFF
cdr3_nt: TGTGCCAGCAGCCAAGGCCTCCCAAGAGGGGAAAAACTGTTTTTT

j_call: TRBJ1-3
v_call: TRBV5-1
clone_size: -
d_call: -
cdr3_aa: CASSLGFLGASSGNTIYF
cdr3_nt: TGCGCCAGCAGCTTGGGATTTCTGGGGGCGAGCTCTGGAAACACCATATATTTT

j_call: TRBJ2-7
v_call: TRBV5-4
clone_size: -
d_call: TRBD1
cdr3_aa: CASSLDRGYEQYF
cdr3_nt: TGTGCCAGCAGCTTGGACAGGGGCTACGAGCAGTACTTC

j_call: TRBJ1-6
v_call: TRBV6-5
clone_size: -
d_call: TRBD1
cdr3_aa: CASTGGVQGDSPLHF
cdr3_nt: TGTGCCAGCACGGGGGGTGTACAGGGGGACTCACCCCTCCACTTT

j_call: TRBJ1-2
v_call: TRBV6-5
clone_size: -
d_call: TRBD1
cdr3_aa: CASTVGQGGYGYTF
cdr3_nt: TGTGCCAGCACCGTTGGACAGGGCGGTTATGGCTACACCTTC

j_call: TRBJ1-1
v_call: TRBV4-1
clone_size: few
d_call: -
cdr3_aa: CASSPTGIGSTEAFF
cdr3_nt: TGCGCCAGCAGCCCCACAGGGATTGGGAGCACTGAAGCTTTCTTT

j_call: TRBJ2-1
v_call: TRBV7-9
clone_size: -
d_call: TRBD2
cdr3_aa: CASSSKLAGVTNEQFF
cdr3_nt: TGTGCCAGCAGCTCGAAACTAGCGGGAGTCACCAATGAGCAGTTCTTC

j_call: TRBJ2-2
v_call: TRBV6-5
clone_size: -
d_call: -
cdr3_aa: CASSYLHLQGGELFF
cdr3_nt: TGTGCCAGCAGTTACCTACACCTCCAGGGGGGGGAGCTGTTTTTT

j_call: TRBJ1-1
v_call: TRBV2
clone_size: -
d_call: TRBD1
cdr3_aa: CASNRDSLNTEAFF
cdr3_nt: TGTGCCAGCAATCGGGACAGCTTGAACACTGAAGCTTTCTTT

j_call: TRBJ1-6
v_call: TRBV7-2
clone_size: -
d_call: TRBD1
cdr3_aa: CASSTRTGNNSPLHF
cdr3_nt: TGTGCCAGCAGCACCCGGACAGGGAATAATTCACCCCTCCACTTT

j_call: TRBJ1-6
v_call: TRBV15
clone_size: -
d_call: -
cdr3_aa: CATSRVGDNNSPLHF
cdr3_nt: TGTGCCACCAGCAGAGTGGGGGACAACAATTCACCCCTCCACTTT

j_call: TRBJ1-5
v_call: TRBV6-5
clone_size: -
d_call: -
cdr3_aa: CASSYNGDSQPQHF
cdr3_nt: TGTGCCAGCAGTTACAATGGTGACAGTCAGCCCCAGCATTTT

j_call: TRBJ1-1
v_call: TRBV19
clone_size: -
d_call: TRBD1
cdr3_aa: CASSIETGDPNTEAFF
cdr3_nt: TGTGCCAGTAGTATAGAAACAGGGGACCCGAACACTGAAGCTTTCTTT